The rows below give T cell receptor beta chains drawn from one sample of a study of Ad26.COV2.S vaccination and SARS-CoV-2 variants. The method was immunoSEQ multiplex PCR; TCRdb's version includes in-frame clones alone and lacks a portion of them. This sample yields around 380,000 clones, of which around 85% are seen a single time; around 3.4% belongs to the top ten. The input for sequencing was peripheral blood, taken in a trial of Ad26.COV2.S vaccine versus placebo. The receptors derive from a person aged 18-60 years who received the Ad26.COV2.S COVID-19 vaccine or a placebo. The conserved cysteine and the conserved F or W are not part of the CDR3 here. A D gene is named only where the DNA matches it firmly.

V	D	J	CDR3
TRBV27	.	TRBJ1-6	ASRLIGGNSPLH
TRBV7-8	.	TRBJ1-4	ASSPQRGRFNEKLF
TRBV6-5	.	TRBJ1-2	ASSSLGGYGYT
TRBV19	TRBD2	TRBJ2-5	ASSTLAGEETQY
TRBV27	.	TRBJ2-1	ASSLSWGTRSEQF
TRBV19	.	TRBJ1-2	ASSTQGFANYGYT
TRBV5-5	TRBD1	TRBJ1-5	ASSYGTAQPQH
TRBV19	TRBD1	TRBJ1-1	ASSIEDRAEAF
TRBV6-5	.	TRBJ2-2	ASKFGTAGELF
TRBV6-5	.	TRBJ2-5	ASSYSGSRGTQY
TRBV7-9	.	TRBJ2-6	ASTLRETVLPGANVLT
TRBV6-5	.	TRBJ1-2	ASSYSPNYGYT
TRBV29-1	.	TRBJ2-7	SVEEGAGEWESEQY
TRBV7-9	.	TRBJ1-5	ASSSGDRNQPQH
TRBV27	TRBD1	TRBJ2-5	ASRWDSRNQETQY
TRBV5-1	.	TRBJ2-6	ASSQSGTGANVLT
TRBV2	.	TRBJ2-7	ASSVAGWSYEQY
TRBV6-2/TRBV6-3	.	TRBJ1-1	ASSWTENTEAF
TRBV12-5	TRBD1	TRBJ2-2	ASGFSGTGTGELF
TRBV19	.	TRBJ1-5	ASLGQVNQPQH
TRBV2	TRBD1	TRBJ2-7	ASSVGGLYEQY
TRBV5-1	.	TRBJ1-2	ASSFDILTNRYT
TRBV19	TRBD2	TRBJ2-5	ASSIEGGGATQY
TRBV6-6	.	TRBJ2-1	ASSYSGTGYNEQF
TRBV5-1	.	TRBJ1-4	ASSFSGRDEKLF
TRBV10-3	.	TRBJ1-1	AISRGTEAF
TRBV5-1	TRBD1	TRBJ1-1	ASSSHPGQNLNTEAF
TRBV7-5	.	TRBJ2-5	VRIPRHGTSGGKETQY
TRBV12-3/TRBV12-4	.	TRBJ2-5	ASSRGPQETQY
TRBV4-2	.	TRBJ1-2	ASSQDRISGGYT
TRBV4-1	TRBD1	TRBJ2-2	ASSQPAGGANTGELF
TRBV10-3	.	TRBJ2-5	AISGPTGKEANQETQY
TRBV18	.	TRBJ1-1	ASSPTSGFATEAF
TRBV7-9	.	TRBJ1-1	ASGGQREAF
TRBV5-1	.	TRBJ1-2	ASSWNTGRGEGYT
TRBV11-2	.	TRBJ2-5	ASSLGVGETQY
TRBV6-6	.	TRBJ2-7	ASSYSMEGGIYEQY